This TCR beta chain originates from a study of early T cells in non-severe SARS-CoV-2 infection. Across the study: With bulk RNA from unsorted whole blood as input, sequencing yielded unpaired chains. General study results and limits: VDJdb matching favored anti-spike CD8 responses, missing private and CD4 specificities.

The CDR3 has 13 residues. Trimming cost V 4 bases and J 8 bases; bases outside gene matches: 5. Comment on this clonotype: Antigen: not known.

Individual cDNA molecules received unique molecular identifiers. MiXCR was run by TCRdb on the 5' RACE reads, yielding one entry per CDR3 protein. The sample carries about 68,000 distinct CDR3 sequences, 12% recorded once. The chain recombines TRBV12-3 or TRBV12-4 with TRBJ1-2; 9 bases fit TRBD1. This TCR came from an adult who was a healthcare worker with PCR-confirmed SARS-CoV-2 infection or an uninfected control (not recorded which). Specimen: whole blood. The CDR3 DNA is TGTGCCAGCAGTTGGGGGACAGGGCGAGGCTACACCTTC. It yields the protein CASSWGTGRGYTF.